This TCR beta chain was observed in a study of breast tumors, draining lymph nodes, adjacent tissues. TCRdb re-analysed the multiplex PCR reads in MiXCR, keeping a single row per CDR3 protein. This table has about 230,000 distinct CDR3 sequences, around 32% appearing once. CDR1 is SGHTA and CDR2 is FQGNSA in the germline V gene. V was clipped by 0 bases and J by 0 bases, with 7 bases between them. This CDR3 spans 15 amino acids. Breast cancer patients provided tissue from their axillary draining lymph nodes. The V and J genes are TRBV7-2 and TRBJ2-3; D gene uncertain. Sample: axillary lymph node tissue. The clonotype comes from a female donor with breast cancer. Some clones in this sample may be carry-over from other donors' samples. The CDR3 coding sequence is TGTGCCAGCAGCTTAGCGCTTCTGAGCACAGATACGCAGTATTTT. Translation gives CASSLALLSTDTQYF.